These 5 T cell receptor beta chains were all obtained from the same sample, sequenced in a study of technical replicates of blood from a handful of donors. The table came from immunoSEQ multiplex PCR; TCRdb's copy has only in-frame clones and leaves some out. The table shows more than 75,000 clones, with approximately 86% occurring only once. Sequenced material: PBMCs. Every receptor here comes from a human donor in good health. Some clones in this sample may be carry-over from other donors' samples.

This sequence joins TRBV15 and TRBJ2-5; 9 nucleotides match TRBD1. This CDR3 spans 14 amino acids. The ends lost 8 bases at V and 11 bases at J; junction bases unmatched: 15. Germline V gene sequence: CDR1 LNHNV, CDR2 YYDKDF (reference sequence). The CDR3 loop is CATVNRTGAQAQYF. The CDR3 DNA reads as TGTGCCACCGTAAACAGGACAGGGGCACAGGCACAGTACTTC.

The rearrangement joins TRBV5-4 to TRBJ1-5; D remains unclear. CDR3 length: 13 amino acids. Between the trimmed V and J ends, which lost 4 bases and 7 bases, there was a span of 12 bases. CDR1 and CDR2 from the germline V gene are SGHNT and YYREEE (reference sequence). The CDR3 spells CASSPAPGQPQHF. In nucleotides, the CDR3 is TGTGCCAGCAGCCCCGCCCCAGGCCAGCCCCAGCATTTT.

The chain combines TRBV10-3 with TRBJ2-1, with TRBD2 identical over 14 bases. Germline V lookup: CDR1 ENHRY, CDR2 SYGVKD. Trimming took 3 bases from V and 5 from J; bases not matched to a gene: 9. This CDR3 has 18 residues. Written as DNA, the CDR3 is TGTGCCATCAGTGACGTGTCCGGACTAGCGGGAGGAGACAATGAGCAGTTCTTC. This sequence encodes CAISDVSGLAGGDNEQFF.

J is TRBJ2-1 and V is TRBV9; D uncertain. V was clipped by 3 bases and J by 9 bases, with 10 bases between them. CDR3 length: 12 residues. From germline, CDR1 is SGDLS and CDR2 YYNGEE. The CDR3 here is CASSASEGEQFF. Written as DNA, the CDR3 is TGTGCCAGCAGCGCGAGCGAAGGTGAGCAGTTCTTC.

This clone was seen just once. The chain links TRBV23-1 to TRBJ1-4; D remains ambiguous. TRBV23-1 is an open reading frame whose function is uncertain. The CDR3 is 17 amino acids. V shed 2 bases and J shed 3 bases, with 16 bases lying between them. As DNA, the CDR3 is TGCGCCAGCAGTCAAAGTACAGAGGGCATTTCTAATGAAAAACTGTTTTTT. It specifies CASSQSTEGISNEKLFF.